The source of this T cell receptor (beta chain) is a study of beta chain features in type 1 diabetes. Notes on the study in general: Compared to healthy donors, patients appeared to have naive, central memory and Treg TCRB repertoires that were more alike. All four CD4+ subsets of Type 1 diabetes patients contained TCRB CDR3s that were moderately but significantly shorter.

V was clipped by 2 bases and J by 2 bases, with 16 bases between them. Germline V gene data show CDR1 as SGHVS and CDR2 as FQNEAQ. CDR3 length equals 17 residues. There are a few counts of this clone. The target antigen is unknown. The investigators reverse transcribed all of the isolated RNA, so they sequenced expressed TCRB transcripts. TCRdb's table, derived via immunoSEQ multiplex PCR, lists solely in-frame clones and lacks some. The table shows 95,000 to 150,000 clones, with about 17% occurring only once. The sequence was obtained from a man under 40 with type 1 diabetes. V and J are TRBV7-8 and TRBJ1-5; a weak D match, TRBD1 (6 bases). Sequenced: central memory CD4+ T cells from blood. This chain's CDR3 is CASSLRLSGQGNQPQHF. CDR3 bases: TGTGCCAGCAGCTTAAGGCTTTCGGGACAAGGCAATCAGCCCCAGCATTTT.